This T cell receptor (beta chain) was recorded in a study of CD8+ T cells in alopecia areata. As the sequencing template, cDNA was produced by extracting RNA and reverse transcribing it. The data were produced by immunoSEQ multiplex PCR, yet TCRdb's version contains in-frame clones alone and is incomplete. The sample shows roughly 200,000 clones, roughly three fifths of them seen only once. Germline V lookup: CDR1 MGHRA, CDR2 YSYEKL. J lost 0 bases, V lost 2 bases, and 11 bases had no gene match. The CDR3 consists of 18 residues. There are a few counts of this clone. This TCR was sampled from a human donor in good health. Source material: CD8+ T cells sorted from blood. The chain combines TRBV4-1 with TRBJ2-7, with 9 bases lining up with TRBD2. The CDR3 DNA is TGCGCCAGCAGCCAATTGGGAGCGGGGGGTCAGAACTCCTACGAGCAGTACTTC. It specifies CASSQLGAGGQNSYEQYF.